This TCR beta chain was sequenced in a study of blood T cell repertoires in COVID-19. Overall study: The origin of the acute and convalescent COVID-19 samples was the United States, Italy and Spain. Nucleic acid was either cDNA or gDNA, and it came from T cells, B-cell-depleted T cells, or PBMCs.

Germline CDR1 SEHNR, CDR2 FQNEAQ (reference sequence). J was trimmed by 4 bases and V by 4 bases; bases with no gene match: 7. The CDR3 loop spans 14 amino acids. Produced via immunoSEQ multiplex PCR; TCRdb's table is partial and in-frame only. Of about 280,000 clones in the sample, around nine tenths were seen once. Input material: peripheral blood. The chain joins TRBV7-9 to TRBJ2-7; TRBD1 agrees at 7 bases. The TCR comes from a woman aged 25 to 39 with COVID-19, enrolled during active disease. Here the CDR3 reads CASSSMTGLYEQYF. The CDR3 DNA follows: TGTGCCAGCAGCTCCATGACAGGGCTATACGAGCAGTACTTC.